One sample yielded the 25 T cell receptor beta chains listed below, sequenced in a study of graft-versus-host responses after intestinal transplantation. Repertoires were generated with immunoSEQ multiplex PCR, while TCRdb's copy carries only in-frame clones and drops some. The sample holds around 100,000 clones, roughly 87% seen once. Antigens for these TCRs are unknown. The starting material was unstimulated CD4+ T cells sorted from spleen or lymph node cells, obtained before transplant. The receptors shown here come from a human donor who was the organ donor for an intestinal transplant.

As regards this clone: This specimen includes other DNA sequences encoding the same CDR3. The chain uses TRBV6-1 and TRBJ2-5; 14 nucleotides align to TRBD2. The CDR3 totals 15 residues. V lost 4 bases and J lost 5; bases outside the gene matches: 3. The germline V gene has CDR1 MNHNS and CDR2 SASEGT. In nucleotides, the CDR3 is TGTGCCAGCAGTGGACTAGCGGGGGGGCCCGAGACCCAGTACTTC. Its translation: CASSGLAGGPETQYF.

The rearrangement links TRBV5-1 to TRBJ2-1; 13 nucleotides line up with TRBD2. Germline trimming cut 2 bases from V and 1 base from J; bases unmatched to any gene: 3. Germline loops: CDR1 SGHRS, CDR2 YFSETQ. The CDR3 loop spans 17 amino acids. For the CDR3, the DNA is TGCGCCAGCAGCTTTACGACTAGCGGGGGGTCCTACAATGAGCAGTTCTTC. It codes for CASSFTTSGGSYNEQFF.

This clone has more than one count but fewer than ten. This chain joins TRBV19 and TRBJ1-2, with D uncertain. The CDR3 covers 11 residues. The V and J ends lost 5 bases and 5 bases respectively, with 6 bases between them. Germline V gives CDR1 LNHDA, CDR2 SQIVND (reference sequence). CDR3 nucleotide sequence: TGTGCCAGTAGTCAGCGATATGGCTACACCTTC. Translating gives CASSQRYGYTF.

The chain joins TRBV7-6 to TRBJ2-2; maybe TRBD1 (5 bases). The germline V gene has CDR1 SGHVS and CDR2 FNYEAQ. The CDR3 extends over 14 amino acids. With 11 bases removed from V and 2 bases from J, the gap between germline ends came to 15 bases. The CDR3 nucleotides are TGTGCCGCAACAGGTTATCAAAACACCGGGGAGCTGTTTTTT. It specifies CAATGYQNTGELFF.

Details on this clone: Other DNA sequences in the sample encode the same CDR3. The rearrangement uses TRBV19 and TRBJ2-7; TRBD1 aligns across 11 bases. The CDR3 covers 15 residues. Trimming at V came to 3 bases and at J to 4 bases, leaving 5 bases not matched to a gene. Looked up from germline, CDR1 is LNHDA and CDR2 is SQIVND (reference sequence). The CDR3 reads CASSISGTGGYEQYF. The DNA for the CDR3 is TGTGCCAGTAGTATCAGCGGGACAGGGGGATACGAGCAGTACTTC.

The chain couples TRBV28 to TRBJ1-3, with D possibly TRBD1 on 6 matching bases. The CDR3 length is 17 residues. With 2 bases removed from V and 0 bases from J, the gap between germline ends came to 14 bases. Germline V gene lookup returns CDR1 MDHEN and CDR2 SYDVKM. The CDR3 reads CASSLIRGSYSGNTIYF. The DNA of the CDR3 is TGTGCCAGCAGTTTAATAAGGGGGAGCTACTCTGGAAACACCATATATTTT.

This chain connects TRBV6-1 to TRBJ2-1; possible D gene TRBD1, 6 bases. CDR1 and CDR2 from the germline V gene are MNHNS and SASEGT. The CDR3 is 14 residues long. The ends were cut back, 8 bases at V and 3 bases at J, with 14 bases in the middle. CDR3 DNA: TGTGCCAGCGAACAGGGTTTAGGCTACAATGAGCAGTTCTTC. It yields the protein CASEQGLGYNEQFF.

The V gene is TRBV5-1, the J gene TRBJ2-7, with 10 bases lining up with TRBD1. V shed 4 bases and J 3 bases; nucleotides not matched to a gene: 4. The CDR3 spans 14 residues. Germline V gene sequence: CDR1 SGHRS, CDR2 YFSETQ. CDR3 coding DNA: TGCGCCAGCAGCACCGGGACAGGGGTCTACGAGCAGTACTTC. It specifies CASSTGTGVYEQYF.

This sequence joins TRBV6-5 and TRBJ2-7; 7 bases agree with TRBD2. The CDR3 consists of 15 residues. Trimming took 4 bases from V and 1 from J; bases not matched to a gene: 7. CDR1 MNHEY and CDR2 SVGAGI come from the germline V gene. The chain's CDR3 is CASSSLRRGSYEQYF. CDR3 in DNA: TGTGCCAGCAGTTCACTCAGGCGGGGGTCCTACGAGCAGTACTTC.

CDR3 loop: CASSEGAVSYGYTF. The CDR3 region has the DNA TGTGCCAGTAGCGAGGGGGCCGTCTCCTATGGCTACACCTTC. The chain employs TRBV19 and TRBJ1-2; 7 nucleotides align to TRBD1. The CDR3 totals 14 residues. The germline CDR1 and CDR2 sequences are LNHDA and SQIVND (reference sequence). The J segment lost 4 bases and the V segment lost 6 bases, leaving 8 bases of the junction unmatched.

The rearrangement joins TRBV6-1 to TRBJ1-1; 10 bases match TRBD1. Germline values: CDR1 MNHNS, CDR2 SASEGT. Trimming cost V 8 bases and J 3 bases; bases outside gene matches: 3. The CDR3 consists of 13 residues. The CDR3 DNA sequence: TGTGCCAGCCGGACAGGGGGGGACACTGAAGCTTTCTTT. Amino acids: CASRTGGDTEAFF.

CDR3: CASSDGGWQSGNGYTF. CDR3 coding DNA: TGTGCCAGCAGTGACGGGGGTTGGCAGTCTGGGAATGGCTACACCTTC. The V and J genes are TRBV25-1 and TRBJ1-2; maybe TRBD1 (5 bases). The germline V gene encodes CDR1 MGHDK and CDR2 SYGVNS. Trimming removed 3 bases at V and 6 bases at J, with 20 bases between. The CDR3 totals 16 residues.

The chain employs TRBV11-2 and TRBJ2-3; D ambiguous. The CDR3 totals 16 residues. V was cut by 2 bases and J by 2 bases, with 14 bases left in between. CDR1 and CDR2 from the germline V gene are SGHAT and FQNNGV. The CDR3 region is CASSLLPAGITDTQYF. CDR3 coding DNA: TGTGCCAGCAGCTTATTACCTGCAGGTATCACAGATACGCAGTATTTT.

The chain recombines TRBV11-2 with TRBJ1-4, with D uncertain. The CDR3 runs to 16 residues. Germline CDR1 reads SGHAT; CDR2 reads FQNNGV. V was cut by 0 bases and J by 5 bases, with 13 bases left in between. The CDR3 spells CASSLESTLLNEKLFF. DNA of the CDR3: TGTGCCAGCAGCTTAGAATCCACGCTGCTCAATGAAAAACTGTTTTTT.

The chain joins TRBV5-6 to TRBJ2-7; D not resolved. V was shortened by 0 bases and J by 2 bases, with 6 bases between the two germline ends. Germline V gene data show CDR1 as SGHDT and CDR2 as YYEEEE. This CDR3 region has 13 residues. The CDR3 is CASSLVHAYEQYF. CDR3 bases: TGTGCCAGCAGCTTGGTGCATGCCTACGAGCAGTACTTC.

This clone was recorded a few times. This sequence joins TRBV6-6 and TRBJ1-6, with no clear D. CDR1 and CDR2 (germline): MNHNY, SVGAGI (reference sequence). V was shortened by 2 bases and J by 10 bases, with 6 bases between the two germline ends. The CDR3 is 12 amino acids. The CDR3 here is CASSYVSSPLHF. Written as DNA, the CDR3 is TGTGCCAGCAGTTACGTGTCCTCACCCCTCCACTTT.

The chain links TRBV2 to TRBJ2-2; D is uncertain. The CDR3 is 13 amino acids. V was pared by 5 bases and J by 4 bases, with 8 bases between. Germline-derived CDR1 and CDR2 are SNHLY and FYNNEI. The CDR3 DNA follows: TGTGCCAGCAGTCATGAACTCACCGGGGAGCTGTTTTTT. It yields the protein CASSHELTGELFF.

The chain employs TRBV4-1 and TRBJ1-5, with D perhaps TRBD1 (5 bases). Looked up from germline, CDR1 is MGHRA and CDR2 is YSYEKL. V was cut by 0 bases and J by 6 bases, with 15 bases left in between. This CDR3 has 16 amino acids. The CDR3 coding sequence is TGCGCCAGCAGCCAAGAACGAGGGGTAATAAGTCAGCCCCAGCATTTT. Protein sequence: CASSQERGVISQPQHF.

The chain is built from TRBV7-3 and TRBJ2-3; 11 bases are shared with TRBD2. V shed 5 bases and J 0 bases; nucleotides not matched to a gene: 4. Germline V gives CDR1 SGHTA, CDR2 FQGTGA. This CDR3 has 16 residues. CDR3 in amino acids: CASSQLAGVSTDTQYF. The CDR3 DNA follows: TGTGCCAGCAGCCAACTAGCGGGGGTTAGCACAGATACGCAGTATTTT.

This chain uses TRBV19 with TRBJ2-7; D may be TRBD1 (5 bases). This CDR3 region has 14 residues. V was cut by 3 bases and J by 2 bases, with 11 bases left in between. Germline-derived CDR1 and CDR2 are LNHDA and SQIVND (reference sequence). This chain's CDR3 is CASSISDRTYEQYF. CDR3 in DNA: TGTGCCAGTAGTATCTCTGACAGAACCTACGAGCAGTACTTC.

The chain joins TRBV7-9 to TRBJ2-2; 7 bases align to TRBD1. Germline V gene data show CDR1 as SEHNR and CDR2 as FQNEAQ (reference sequence). The CDR3 has 14 amino acids. V was pared by 7 bases and J by 1 base, with 3 bases of the junction left unmatched. Here the CDR3 DNA reads TGTGCCAGCACAGGGGGTGAGAACACCGGGGAGCTGTTTTTT. Protein sequence: CASTGGENTGELFF.

The table lists this clone with a count of one. The chain recombines TRBV30 with TRBJ1-1; 9 positions match TRBD1. Germline V gene lookup returns CDR1 GTSNPN and CDR2 SVGIG (reference sequence). This CDR3 is 14 amino acids long. The J segment lost 4 bases and the V segment lost 3 bases, leaving 6 bases of the junction unmatched. The CDR3: CAWRSDRGGTEAFF. Written as DNA, the CDR3 is TGTGCCTGGAGATCGGACAGGGGAGGCACTGAAGCTTTCTTT. Full variable domain (outside the CDR3, taken from reference TRBV30 and TRBJ1-1): SQTIHQWPATLVQPVGSPLSLECTVEGTSNPNLYWYRQAAGRGLQLLFYSVGIGQISSEVPQNLSASRPQDRQFILSSKKLLLSDSGFYLCAWRSDRGGTEAFFGQGTRLTVV.

V gene TRBV7-9 combines with J gene TRBJ2-7, with D possibly matching TRBD2 (6 bases). V was cut by 1 base and J by 2 bases, with 12 bases left in between. The germline gives CDR1 SEHNR, CDR2 FQNEAQ (reference sequence). The length of the CDR3 is 15 residues. The CDR3 reads CASSLVGGTTYEQYF. CDR3 bases: TGTGCCAGCAGCTTAGTGGGGGGAACGACCTACGAGCAGTACTTC. The full variable domain, its missing parts supplied by reference TRBV7-9 and TRBJ2-7, is DTGVSQNPRHKITKRGQNVTFRCDPISEHNRLYWYRQTLGQGPEFLTYFQNEAQLEKSRLLSDRFSAERPKGSFSTLEIQRTEQGDSAMYLCASSLVGGTTYEQYFGPGTRLTVT.

The V call is TRBV7-3, the J call TRBJ2-2; TRBD1 matches 7 bases. The length of the CDR3 is 15 residues. V lost 11 bases and J lost 5; bases outside the gene matches: 14. Germline CDR1 and CDR2: SGHTA and FQGTGA. CDR3 loop: CASKGAGGLTGELFF. As DNA, the CDR3 is TGTGCCTCCAAAGGGGCAGGGGGATTGACCGGGGAGCTGTTTTTT.

V is TRBV2 and J is TRBJ2-7, with a tentative D call TRBD1 (6 bases). This CDR3 is 13 amino acids long. The germline V and J ends were trimmed by 3 bases and 6 bases, with 12 bases remaining between them. CDR1 is SNHLY and CDR2 is FYNNEI in the germline V gene. DNA for the CDR3: TGTGCCAGCAGTGAGAACAGGGTTACCGAGCAGTACTTC. This codes for CASSENRVTEQYF.